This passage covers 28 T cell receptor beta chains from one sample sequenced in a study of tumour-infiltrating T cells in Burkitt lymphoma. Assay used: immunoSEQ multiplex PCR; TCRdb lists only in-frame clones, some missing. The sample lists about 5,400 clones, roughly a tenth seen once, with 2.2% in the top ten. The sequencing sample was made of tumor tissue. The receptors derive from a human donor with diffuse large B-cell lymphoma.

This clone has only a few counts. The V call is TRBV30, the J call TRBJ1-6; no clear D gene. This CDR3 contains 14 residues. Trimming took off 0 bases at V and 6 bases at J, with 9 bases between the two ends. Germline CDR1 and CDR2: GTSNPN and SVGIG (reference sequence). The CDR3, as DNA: TGTGCCTGGAGTGTACTTGGGTTTAATTCACCCCTCCACTTT. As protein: CAWSVLGFNSPLHF.

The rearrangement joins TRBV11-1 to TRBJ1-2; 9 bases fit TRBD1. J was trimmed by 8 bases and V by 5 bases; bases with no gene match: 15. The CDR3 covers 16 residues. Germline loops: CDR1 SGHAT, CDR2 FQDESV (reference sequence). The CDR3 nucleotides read TGTGCCAGCAGCCGTTATATGGGACAGGGTTCGGAGGGCTACACCTTC. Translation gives CASSRYMGQGSEGYTF.

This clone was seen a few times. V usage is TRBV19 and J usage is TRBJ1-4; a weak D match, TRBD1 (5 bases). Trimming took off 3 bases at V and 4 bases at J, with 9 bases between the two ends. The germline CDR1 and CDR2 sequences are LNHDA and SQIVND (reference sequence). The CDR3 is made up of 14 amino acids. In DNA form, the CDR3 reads TGTGCCAGTAGTATGTGGGGGAATAATGAAAAACTGTTTTTT. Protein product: CASSMWGNNEKLFF.

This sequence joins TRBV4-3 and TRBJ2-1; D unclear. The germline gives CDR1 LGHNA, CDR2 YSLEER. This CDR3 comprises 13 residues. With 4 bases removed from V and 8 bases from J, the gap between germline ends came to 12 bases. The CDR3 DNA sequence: TGCGCCAGCAGCCTGACCGACCTGGATGAGCAGTTCTTC. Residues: CASSLTDLDEQFF.

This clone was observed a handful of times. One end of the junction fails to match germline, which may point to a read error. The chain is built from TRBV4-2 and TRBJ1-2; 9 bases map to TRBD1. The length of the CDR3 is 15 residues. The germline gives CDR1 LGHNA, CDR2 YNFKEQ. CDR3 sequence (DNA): TGTGTCAGCAGCCGGGAATTGGACAGGGGAAGGGGCTACACCTTC. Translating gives CVSSRELDRGRGYTF.

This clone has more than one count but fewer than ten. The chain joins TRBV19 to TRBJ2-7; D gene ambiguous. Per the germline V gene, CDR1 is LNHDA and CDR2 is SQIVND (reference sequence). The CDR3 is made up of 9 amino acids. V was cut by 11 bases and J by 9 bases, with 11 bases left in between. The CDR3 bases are TGTGCCTACCTCGGCTTGCAGTACTTC. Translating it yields CAYLGLQYF.

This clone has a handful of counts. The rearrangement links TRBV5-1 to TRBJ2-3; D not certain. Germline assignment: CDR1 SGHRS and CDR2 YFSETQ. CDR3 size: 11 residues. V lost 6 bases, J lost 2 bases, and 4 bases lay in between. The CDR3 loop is CASTNTDTQYF. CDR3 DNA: TGCGCCAGCACAAACACAGATACGCAGTATTTT.

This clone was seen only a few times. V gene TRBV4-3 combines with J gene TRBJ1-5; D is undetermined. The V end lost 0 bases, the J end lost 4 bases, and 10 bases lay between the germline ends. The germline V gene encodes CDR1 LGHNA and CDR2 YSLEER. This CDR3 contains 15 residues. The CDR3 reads CASSQELQKNQPQHF. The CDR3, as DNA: TGCGCCAGCAGCCAAGAATTACAGAAGAATCAGCCCCAGCATTTT.

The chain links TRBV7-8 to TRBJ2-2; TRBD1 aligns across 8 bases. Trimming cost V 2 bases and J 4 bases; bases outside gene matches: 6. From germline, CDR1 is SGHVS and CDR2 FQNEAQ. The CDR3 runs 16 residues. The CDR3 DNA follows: TGTGCCAGCAGCTTATTTCAGGGGGCGCTCACCGGGGAGCTGTTTTTT. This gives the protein CASSLFQGALTGELFF. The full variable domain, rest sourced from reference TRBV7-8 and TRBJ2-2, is GAGVSQSPRYKVAKRGQDVALRCDPISGHVSLFWYQQALGQGPEFLTYFQNEAQLDKSGLPSDRFFAERPEGSVSTLKIQRTQQEDSAVYLCASSLFQGALTGELFFGEGSRLTVL.

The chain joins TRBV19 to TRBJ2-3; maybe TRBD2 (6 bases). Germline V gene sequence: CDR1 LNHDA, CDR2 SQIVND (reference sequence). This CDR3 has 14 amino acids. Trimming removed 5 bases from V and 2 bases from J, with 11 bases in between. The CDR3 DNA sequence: TGTGCCAGTAGTCTTGGGAGGCTCACAGATACGCAGTATTTT. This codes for CASSLGRLTDTQYF.

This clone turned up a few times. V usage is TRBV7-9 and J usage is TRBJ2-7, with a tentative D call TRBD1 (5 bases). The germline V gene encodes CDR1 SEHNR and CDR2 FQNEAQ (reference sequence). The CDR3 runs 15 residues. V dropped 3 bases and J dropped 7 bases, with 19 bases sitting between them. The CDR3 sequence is CASSFQGPPTLEQYF. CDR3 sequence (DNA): TGTGCCAGCAGCTTTCAGGGCCCTCCTACGTTGGAGCAGTACTTC.

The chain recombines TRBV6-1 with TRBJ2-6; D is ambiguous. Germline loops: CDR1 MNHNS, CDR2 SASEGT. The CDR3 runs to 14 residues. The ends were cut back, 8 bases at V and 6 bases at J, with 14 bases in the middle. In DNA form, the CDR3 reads TGTGCCAGCGAGAAGCCCTCCGAGGCCAACGTCCTGACTTTC. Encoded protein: CASEKPSEANVLTF.

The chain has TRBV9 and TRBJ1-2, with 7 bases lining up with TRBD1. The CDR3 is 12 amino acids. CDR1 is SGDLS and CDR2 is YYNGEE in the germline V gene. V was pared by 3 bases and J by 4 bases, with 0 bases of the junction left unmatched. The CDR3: CASSGQGYGYTF. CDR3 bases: TGTGCCAGCAGCGGACAGGGCTATGGCTACACCTTC.

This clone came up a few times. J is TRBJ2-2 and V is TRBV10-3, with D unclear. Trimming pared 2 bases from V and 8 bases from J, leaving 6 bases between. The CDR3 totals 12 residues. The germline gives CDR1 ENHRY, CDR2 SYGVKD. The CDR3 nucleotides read TGTGCCATCAGTGAGAGAGGTGGGGAGCTGTTTTTT. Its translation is CAISERGGELFF.

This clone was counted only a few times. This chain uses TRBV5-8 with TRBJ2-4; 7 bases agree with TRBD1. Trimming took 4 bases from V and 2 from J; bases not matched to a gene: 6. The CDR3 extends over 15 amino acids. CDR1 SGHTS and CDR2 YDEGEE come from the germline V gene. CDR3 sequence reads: CASSRTGQTKNIQYF. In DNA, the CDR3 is TGTGCCAGCAGCCGGACGGGACAGACCAAAAACATTCAGTACTTC.

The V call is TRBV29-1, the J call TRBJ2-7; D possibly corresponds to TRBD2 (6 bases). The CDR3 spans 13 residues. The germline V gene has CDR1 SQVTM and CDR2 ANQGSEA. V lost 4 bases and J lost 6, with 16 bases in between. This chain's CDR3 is CSVVRGSSGEQYF. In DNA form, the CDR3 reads TGCAGCGTTGTGCGGGGAAGTTCCGGCGAGCAGTACTTC.

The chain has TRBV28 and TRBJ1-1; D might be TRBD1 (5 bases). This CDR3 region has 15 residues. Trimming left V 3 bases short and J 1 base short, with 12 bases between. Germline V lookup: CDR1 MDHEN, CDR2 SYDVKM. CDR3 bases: TGTGCCAGCAGTTTGGCGACAGTGGGGAACACTGAAGCTTTCTTT. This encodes CASSLATVGNTEAFF.

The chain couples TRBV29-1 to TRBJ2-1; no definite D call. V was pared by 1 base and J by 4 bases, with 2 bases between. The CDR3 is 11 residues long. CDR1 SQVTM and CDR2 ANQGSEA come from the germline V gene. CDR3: CSVEGYNEQFF. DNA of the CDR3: TGCAGCGTTGAAGGTTACAATGAGCAGTTCTTC.

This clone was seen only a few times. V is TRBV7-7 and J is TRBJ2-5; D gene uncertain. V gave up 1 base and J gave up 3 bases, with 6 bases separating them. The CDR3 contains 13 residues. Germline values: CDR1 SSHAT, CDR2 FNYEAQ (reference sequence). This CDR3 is CASSLGEKETQYF. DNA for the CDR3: TGTGCCAGCAGCTTAGGGGAAAAAGAGACCCAGTACTTC. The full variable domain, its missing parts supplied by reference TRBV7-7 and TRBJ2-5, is GAGVSQSPRYKVTKRGQDVTLRCDPISSHATLYWYQQALGQGPEFLTYFNYEAQPDKSGLPSDRFSAERPEGSISTLTIQRTEQRDSAMYRCASSLGEKETQYFGPGTRLLVL.

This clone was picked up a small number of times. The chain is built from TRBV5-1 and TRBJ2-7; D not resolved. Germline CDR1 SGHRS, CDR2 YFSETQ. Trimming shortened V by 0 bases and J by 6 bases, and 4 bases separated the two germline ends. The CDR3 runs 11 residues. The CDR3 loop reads CASSLGAEQYF. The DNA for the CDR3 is TGCGCCAGCAGCTTGGGGGCCGAGCAGTACTTC.

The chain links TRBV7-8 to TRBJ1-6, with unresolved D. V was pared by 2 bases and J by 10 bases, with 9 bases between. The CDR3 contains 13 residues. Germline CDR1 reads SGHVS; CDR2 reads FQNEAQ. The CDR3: CASSLTTPSPLHF. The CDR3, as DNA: TGTGCCAGCAGCTTAACTACACCCTCACCCCTCCACTTT.

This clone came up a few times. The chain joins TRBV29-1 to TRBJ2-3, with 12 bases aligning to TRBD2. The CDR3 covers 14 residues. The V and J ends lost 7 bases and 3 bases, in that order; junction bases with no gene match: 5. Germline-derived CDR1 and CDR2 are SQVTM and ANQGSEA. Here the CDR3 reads CSATTSGGTDTQYF. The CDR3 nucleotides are TGCAGCGCTACGACTAGCGGGGGAACAGATACGCAGTATTTT.

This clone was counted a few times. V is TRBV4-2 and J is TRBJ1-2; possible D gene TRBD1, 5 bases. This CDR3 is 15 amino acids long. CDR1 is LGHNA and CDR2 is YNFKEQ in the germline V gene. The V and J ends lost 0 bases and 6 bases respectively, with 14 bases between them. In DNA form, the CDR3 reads TGTGCCAGCAGCCAAGAACTGGGCAGGGACCATGGCTACACCTTC. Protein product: CASSQELGRDHGYTF.

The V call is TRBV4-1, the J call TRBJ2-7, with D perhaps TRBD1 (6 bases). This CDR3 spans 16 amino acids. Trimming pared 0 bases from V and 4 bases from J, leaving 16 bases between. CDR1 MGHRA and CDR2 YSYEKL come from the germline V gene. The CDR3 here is CASSQEEQGWGYEQYF. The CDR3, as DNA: TGCGCCAGCAGCCAAGAAGAACAGGGATGGGGATACGAGCAGTACTTC.

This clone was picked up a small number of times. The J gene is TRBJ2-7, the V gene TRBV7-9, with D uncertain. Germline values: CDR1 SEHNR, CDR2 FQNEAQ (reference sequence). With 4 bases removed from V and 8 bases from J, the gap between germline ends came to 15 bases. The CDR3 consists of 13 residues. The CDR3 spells CASSSEGLGKQYF. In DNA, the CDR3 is TGTGCCAGCAGCTCGGAAGGTTTGGGTAAGCAGTACTTC.

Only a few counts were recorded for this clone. The CDR3 coding sequence is TGTGCCATCAGTGAGCTGAGCGGGGAGGATACGCAGTATTTT. Translation: CAISELSGEDTQYF. V gene TRBV10-3 combines with J gene TRBJ2-3; TRBD2 agrees at 7 bases. CDR1 and CDR2 (germline): ENHRY, SYGVKD. This CDR3 spans 14 amino acids. V dropped 2 bases and J dropped 6; count of bases not matched to a gene: 5.

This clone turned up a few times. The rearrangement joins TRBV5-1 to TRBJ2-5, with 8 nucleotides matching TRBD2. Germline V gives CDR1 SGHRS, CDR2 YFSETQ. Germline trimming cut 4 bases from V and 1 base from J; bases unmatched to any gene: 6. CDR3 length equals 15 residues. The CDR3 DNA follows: TGCGCCAGCAGCAGGCTAGCGGGTTCCCAAGAGACCCAGTACTTC. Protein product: CASSRLAGSQETQYF.

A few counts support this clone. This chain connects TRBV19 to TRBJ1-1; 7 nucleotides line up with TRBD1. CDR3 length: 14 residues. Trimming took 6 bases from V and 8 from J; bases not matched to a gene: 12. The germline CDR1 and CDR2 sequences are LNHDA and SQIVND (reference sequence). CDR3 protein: CASRTGQFKGEAFF. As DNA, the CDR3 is TGTGCCAGTAGGACGGGACAGTTTAAAGGGGAAGCTTTCTTT.